A selection of T cell receptor beta chains follows, all from one sample in a study of cytomegalovirus exposure and HLA in healthy donors. The repertoire was sequenced with immunoSEQ multiplex PCR; TCRdb's copy has only in-frame clones and lacks some. The sample records 100,000 to 150,000 clones, about four fifths being singletons. Sequences were obtained from PBMCs. The receptors were gathered from a woman under 30 in good health and CMV-seronegative. Both conserved end residues are part of each CDR3. D genes are given only for firm matches. Expanded clones get a size class; other rows say once, few or many, or leave the size out.

- | TRBJ2-1 | TRBD2 | TRBV2 | CASSQTSGRGGEQFF | TGTGCCAGCAGCCAGACTAGCGGGAGAGGGGGTGAGCAGTTCTTC
- | TRBJ2-7 | - | TRBV11-2 | CASSLAGNPRGNEQYF | TGTGCCAGCAGCTTAGCGGGGAACCCTAGGGGGAACGAGCAGTACTTC
- | TRBJ2-6 | - | TRBV29-1 | CSVEDGKGSGANVLTF | TGCAGCGTTGAAGATGGTAAGGGGTCTGGGGCCAACGTCCTGACTTTC
- | TRBJ1-4 | - | TRBV19 | CASSIGGGRNEKLFF | TGTGCCAGTAGTATAGGTGGCGGGAGGAATGAAAAACTGTTTTTT
- | TRBJ2-4 | TRBD2 | TRBV2 | CASKREGWNIQYF | TGTGCCAGCAAGCGGGAGGGCTGGAACATTCAGTACTTC
- | TRBJ1-3 | - | TRBV2 | CASTLRDSGNTIYF | TGTGCCAGCACTCTCCGGGACTCTGGAAACACCATATATTTT
- | TRBJ2-7 | - | TRBV13 | CASSLRGYYEQYF | TGTGCCAGCAGCTTAAGGGGATACTACGAGCAGTACTTC
- | TRBJ2-3 | TRBD2 | TRBV4-2 | CASSQVKLSGESTDTQYF | TGTGCCAGCAGCCAAGTTAAGCTTAGCGGGGAAAGCACAGATACGCAGTATTTT
- | TRBJ1-1 | - | TRBV19 | CASSIGRGANTEAFF | TGTGCCAGTAGTATCGGACGGGGGGCGAACACTGAAGCTTTCTTT
- | TRBJ1-2 | - | TRBV2 | CASHPGGYGYTF | TGTGCCAGCCACCCCGGCGGGTATGGCTACACCTTC
few | TRBJ2-6 | - | TRBV2 | CASSDRAGANGLTF | TGTGCCAGCAGTGACAGGGCTGGGGCCAACGGCCTGACTTTC
- | TRBJ2-7 | TRBD1 | TRBV5-6 | CASRFSIEGAYEQYF | TGTGCCAGCAGATTCTCAATCGAGGGGGCATACGAGCAGTACTTC
- | TRBJ2-7 | TRBD1 | TRBV27 | CASSLAGTGTYEQYF | TGTGCCAGCAGTCTAGCTGGGACAGGGACCTACGAGCAGTACTTC
- | TRBJ1-2 | - | TRBV6-6 | CASSYSPNYGYTF | TGTGCCAGCAGTTACAGCCCGAACTATGGCTACACCTTC
- | TRBJ1-5 | - | TRBV19 | CASSPPRTDGDQPQHF | TGTGCCAGTAGCCCTCCAAGGACAGATGGGGATCAGCCCCAGCATTTT
- | TRBJ2-6 | - | TRBV29-1 | CSVLQGAGANVLTF | TGCAGCGTTTTACAGGGCGCTGGGGCCAACGTCCTGACTTTC
- | TRBJ2-1 | - | TRBV5-1 | CASSWAAAYNEQFF | TGCGCCAGCAGCTGGGCCGCTGCCTACAATGAGCAGTTCTTC
- | TRBJ2-3 | - | TRBV7-8 | CASSLDGDTQYF | TGTGCCAGCAGCTTAGACGGAGATACGCAGTATTTT
- | TRBJ1-5 | TRBD1 | TRBV19 | CASSTGTVNQPQHF | TGTGCCAGTAGTACCGGGACAGTTAATCAGCCCCAGCATTTT
few | TRBJ2-7 | - | TRBV7-2 | CASSLSRDEQYF | TGTGCCAGCAGCTTAAGCAGGGACGAGCAGTACTTC
- | TRBJ2-7 | - | TRBV11-1 | CASSRARSGLGEQYF | TGTGCCAGCAGCCGGGCCCGTTCGGGGTTGGGCGAGCAGTACTTC
- | TRBJ1-2 | TRBD1 | TRBV6-5 | CASSYSGGLYGYTF | TGTGCCAGCAGTTACTCAGGGGGCCTGTATGGCTACACCTTC
- | TRBJ2-3 | - | TRBV7-8 | CASSSYYLSEDTQYF | TGTGCCAGCAGCTCCTACTACCTCTCTGAAGATACGCAGTATTTT
- | TRBJ2-1 | TRBD2 | TRBV6-1 | CASSEGAASGSFIEQFF | TGTGCCAGCAGTGAAGGTGCGGCTAGCGGGAGTTTTATTGAGCAGTTCTTC
- | TRBJ2-3 | - | TRBV7-9 | CASRRGDTQYF | TGTGCCAGCCGAAGGGGAGATACGCAGTATTTT
- | TRBJ2-3 | - | TRBV5-1 | CASSLGRTDTQYF | TGCGCCAGCAGCTTGGGGAGGACAGATACGCAGTATTTT